Presented here are 27 T cell receptor beta chains from one specimen sequenced in a study of T cell responses to AZD1222 COVID-19 vaccine. The method was immunoSEQ multiplex PCR; TCRdb's version includes in-frame clones alone and lacks a portion of them. The top ten clones hold around 5.8% of a sample with more than 95,000 clones, approximately 89% of them seen once. Sample: peripheral blood, taken on day 0 of AZD1222 vaccination. The receptor set was obtained from an adult in good health.

The chain combines TRBV10-3 with TRBJ1-5, with a tentative D call TRBD1 (5 bases). V lost 3 bases, J lost 4 bases, and 10 bases lay in between. This CDR3 has 14 amino acids. The germline V gene encodes CDR1 ENHRY and CDR2 SYGVKD. The CDR3, as DNA: TGTGCCATCAGTGAAACAGGTGAGAATCAGCCCCAGCATTTT. Amino acid sequence: CAISETGENQPQHF.

The V and J genes are TRBV29-1 and TRBJ2-3; D is unclear. CDR3 size: 15 residues. V lost 4 bases and J lost 0, with 14 bases in between. Germline-derived CDR1 and CDR2 are SQVTM and ANQGSEA. As DNA, the CDR3 is TGCAGCGTTGCTCGTGGCCTTACTAGCACAGATACGCAGTATTTT. Translation gives CSVARGLTSTDTQYF.

This clone has more than one count but fewer than ten. The chain recombines TRBV5-4 with TRBJ1-1, with D hard to call. This CDR3 is built from 14 residues. Between the trimmed V and J ends, which lost 0 bases and 2 bases, there was a span of 8 bases. Germline V gene sequence: CDR1 SGHNT, CDR2 YYREEE (reference sequence). This chain's CDR3 is CASSLAASNTEAFF. For the CDR3, the DNA is TGTGCCAGCAGCTTGGCAGCCTCAAACACTGAAGCTTTCTTT.

The chain recombines TRBV19 with TRBJ2-2, with TRBD1 matching 7 bases. V was clipped by 8 bases and J by 3 bases; unmatched bases: 12. The CDR3 is made up of 16 amino acids. Germline V lookup: CDR1 LNHDA, CDR2 SQIVND (reference sequence). The CDR3 DNA follows: TGTGCCAGTGACTTGGGCACCACAGGGGACACCGGGGAGCTGTTTTTT. Translating it yields CASDLGTTGDTGELFF. The whole variable domain, remainder taken from reference TRBV19 and TRBJ2-2, is DGGITQSPKYLFRKEGQNVTLSCEQNLNHDAMYWYRQDPGQGLRLIYYSQIVNDFQKGDIAEGYSVSREKKESFPLTVTSAQKNPTAFYLCASDLGTTGDTGELFFGEGSRLTVL.

The chain recombines TRBV28 with TRBJ1-5; perhaps TRBD1 as D (6 bases). This CDR3 has 14 amino acids. Germline-derived CDR1 and CDR2 are MDHEN and SYDVKM. This CDR3 reads CAGTSAGVDQPQHF. In nucleotides, the CDR3 is TGTGCGGGGACCTCGGCAGGGGTAGATCAGCCCCAGCATTTT.

This clone was seen only once. This chain uses TRBV6-2 or TRBV6-3 with TRBJ2-2, with 7 bases fitting TRBD1. The CDR3 is 14 amino acids. The junction had 1 base not matched to a gene; V was cut back by 5 bases and J by 1 base. Germline V gene lookup returns CDR1 MNHEY and CDR2 SVGEGT. This CDR3 reads CASSRTGNTGELFF. For the CDR3, the DNA is TGTGCCAGCAGTCGGACAGGGAACACCGGGGAGCTGTTTTTT.

The chain carries TRBV5-1 and TRBJ1-1, with 11 nucleotides matching TRBD1. Trimming cost V 3 bases and J 4 bases; bases outside gene matches: 5. From germline, CDR1 is SGHRS and CDR2 YFSETQ. The CDR3 is made up of 15 amino acids. The CDR3 DNA reads TGCGCCAGCAGCTCGCCGGGACAGGGGGTCACTGAAGCTTTCTTT. This sequence encodes CASSSPGQGVTEAFF.

This chain uses TRBV29-1 with TRBJ2-3, with TRBD1 as a possible D gene (5 bases). V lost 2 bases to trimming and J lost 2 bases, with 26 bases between them. The CDR3 covers 19 residues. CDR1 and CDR2 (germline): SQVTM, ANQGSEA. The DNA for the CDR3 is TGCAGCGTTGAAATGCGTCAGGGAACCCCTCGACCCCACACAGATACGCAGTATTTT. This gives the protein CSVEMRQGTPRPHTDTQYF.

The chain links TRBV19 to TRBJ2-5; TRBD2 matches at 10 bases. The CDR3 length is 14 residues. Losses at the gene ends were 4 bases for V and 5 bases for J; bases not matched to a gene: 4. In germline, CDR1 is LNHDA, CDR2 SQIVND (reference sequence). CDR3 residues: CASSTTSGVETQYF. The CDR3 DNA sequence: TGTGCCAGTAGTACCACTAGCGGGGTTGAGACCCAGTACTTC.

This chain joins TRBV23-1 and TRBJ2-2; TRBD1 or TRBD2 may be the D gene (5 bases each). TRBV23-1 is an open reading frame whose function is uncertain. Trimming left V 8 bases short and J 7 bases short, with 20 bases between. This CDR3 is built from 15 residues. The DNA for the CDR3 is TGCGCCAGCTTTCGCGAGGGGATAAAGGTCGGGGAGCTGTTTTTT. It is translated as CASFREGIKVGELFF.

V is TRBV7-8 and J is TRBJ2-3, with D possibly TRBD2 on 6 matching bases. Trimming stripped 5 bases from V and 2 bases from J, with 11 bases between. Per the germline V gene, CDR1 is SGHVS and CDR2 is FQNEAQ. There are 14 residues in the CDR3. The CDR3, as DNA: TGTGCCAGCAGCCCGGGGCGGGACACAGATACGCAGTATTTT. Translation gives CASSPGRDTDTQYF.

The genes are TRBV29-1 and TRBJ1-5; no clear D. Germline lookup yields CDR1 SQVTM and CDR2 ANQGSEA. The CDR3 has 15 residues. The V end was cut by 6 bases, the J end by 0 bases, with 15 bases between. The CDR3 region has the DNA TGCAGCGTGCCCCTTGGTCGTGGTAGCAATCAGCCCCAGCATTTT. Protein sequence: CSVPLGRGSNQPQHF. The complete variable domain, with remaining parts taken from reference TRBV29-1 and TRBJ1-5, reads SAVISQKPSRDICQRGTSLTIQCQVDSQVTMMFWYRQQPGQSLTLIATANQGSEATYESGFVIDKFPISRPNLTFSTLTVSNMSPEDSSIYLCSVPLGRGSNQPQHFGDGTRLSIL.

V is TRBV19 and J is TRBJ1-1; no firm D call. The germline gives CDR1 LNHDA, CDR2 SQIVND (reference sequence). Trimming removed 2 bases from V and 1 base from J, with 5 bases in between. This CDR3 region has 13 residues. The CDR3 reads CASSIQWNTEAFF. Written as DNA, the CDR3 is TGTGCCAGTAGTATACAGTGGAACACTGAAGCTTTCTTT.

The chain uses TRBV7-9 and TRBJ2-7, with D possibly matching TRBD1 (7 bases). CDR1 is SEHNR and CDR2 is FQNEAQ in the germline V gene (reference sequence). The CDR3 sequence is 14 residues long. Trimming took off 5 bases at V and 3 bases at J, with 14 bases between the two ends. The DNA of the CDR3 is TGTGCCAGCAGCAAGGCGGGACAGAGCTACGAGCAGTACTTC. Its translation: CASSKAGQSYEQYF.

The chain recombines TRBV3-1 (or the pseudogene TRBV3-2) with TRBJ1-1; no clear D gene. The CDR3 totals 12 residues. Trimming removed 1 base at V and 8 bases at J, with 8 bases between. The germline gives CDR1 LGHDT, CDR2 YNNKEL (reference sequence). Here the CDR3 reads CASSQGVREAFF. In DNA, the CDR3 is TGTGCCAGCAGCCAAGGTGTCAGAGAAGCTTTCTTT.

The chain links TRBV19 to TRBJ2-7; D call uncertain. Looked up from germline, CDR1 is LNHDA and CDR2 is SQIVND (reference sequence). The CDR3 contains 9 residues. Trimming took 5 bases from V and 6 from J, leaving 2 bases between them. The CDR3 reads CASSREQYF. The CDR3 DNA sequence: TGTGCCAGTAGTCGCGAGCAGTACTTC. The complete variable domain, with remaining parts taken from reference TRBV19 and TRBJ2-7, reads DGGITQSPKYLFRKEGQNVTLSCEQNLNHDAMYWYRQDPGQGLRLIYYSQIVNDFQKGDIAEGYSVSREKKESFPLTVTSAQKNPTAFYLCASSREQYFGPGTRLTVT.

The J gene is TRBJ2-3, the V gene TRBV28; D gene unclear. This CDR3 region has 14 residues. Germline assignment: CDR1 MDHEN and CDR2 SYDVKM. V was cut by 5 bases and J by 6 bases, with 15 bases left in between. The CDR3 here is CASSPPGQTDTQYF. CDR3 bases: TGTGCCAGCAGTCCCCCGGGCCAAACCGATACGCAGTATTTT.

V is TRBV10-1 and J is TRBJ1-1; D ambiguous. Trimming took off 7 bases at V and 7 bases at J, with 25 bases between the two ends. Per germline, CDR1 WNHNN and CDR2 SYGVQD (reference sequence). The CDR3 is 16 amino acids. CDR3 sequence (DNA): TGCGCCAGCATAAGTGAAATGAGTCTATCGGACGGTGAAGCTTTCTTT. Protein: CASISEMSLSDGEAFF.

The chain is built from TRBV19 and TRBJ1-1, with 8 bases lining up with TRBD1. With 5 bases clipped from V and 3 bases from J, the junction kept 8 bases outside the gene matches. This CDR3 region has 15 residues. Germline loops: CDR1 LNHDA, CDR2 SQIVND (reference sequence). The CDR3 bases are TGTGCCAGTAGTGGAAAACAGGGGGTGCACACTGAAGCTTTCTTT. This encodes CASSGKQGVHTEAFF.

The V call is TRBV19, the J call TRBJ1-1; 10 nucleotides line up with TRBD1. This CDR3 is built from 15 residues. CDR1 is LNHDA and CDR2 is SQIVND in the germline V gene (reference sequence). The trim removed 1 base at V and 10 bases at J, leaving 9 bases unmatched. The CDR3 sequence is CASSIGLGTGVAAFF. The CDR3 DNA sequence: TGTGCCAGTAGTATAGGGCTCGGGACAGGGGTTGCAGCTTTCTTT.

The chain employs TRBV7-9 and TRBJ2-3, with 8 bases identical to TRBD1. This CDR3 comprises 14 residues. V shed 4 bases and J 6 bases; nucleotides not matched to a gene: 6. The germline gives CDR1 SEHNR, CDR2 FQNEAQ (reference sequence). The CDR3 nucleotides read TGTGCCAGCAGCTGGGGGGACAGGTCCGATACGCAGTATTTT. It encodes CASSWGDRSDTQYF. The whole variable domain, remainder taken from reference TRBV7-9 and TRBJ2-3, is DTGVSQNPRHKITKRGQNVTFRCDPISEHNRLYWYRQTLGQGPEFLTYFQNEAQLEKSRLLSDRFSAERPKGSFSTLEIQRTEQGDSAMYLCASSWGDRSDTQYFGPGTRLTVL.

V and J are TRBV6-5 and TRBJ1-4, with D possibly TRBD1 on 6 matching bases. The CDR3 has 14 residues. Germline V CDR1 and CDR2: MNHEY, SVGAGI. Trimming removed 6 bases from V and 7 bases from J, with 15 bases in between. The CDR3 DNA is TGTGCCAGCAGCCGATTACAGGGTTCTGAAAAACTGTTTTTT. Translated: CASSRLQGSEKLFF.

The chain has TRBV4-1 and TRBJ1-2, with 7 bases matching TRBD1. The germline V gene has CDR1 MGHRA and CDR2 YSYEKL. The CDR3 is made up of 15 amino acids. Unmatched junction bases numbered 4, after V lost 2 bases and J lost 1 base. CDR3 DNA: TGCGCCAGCAGCCAAACAGGGGAGGTTAACTATGGCTACACCTTC. Its translation is CASSQTGEVNYGYTF.

This rearrangement joins TRBV6-2 or TRBV6-3 to TRBJ2-2, with TRBD2 matching over 12 bases. CDR3 size: 15 residues. The junction had 7 bases not matched to a gene; V was cut back by 2 bases and J by 12 bases. From germline, CDR1 is MNHEY and CDR2 SVGEGT. CDR3 protein: CASSYLGLAGMKLFF. The CDR3 DNA reads as TGTGCCAGCAGTTACCTAGGACTAGCGGGAATGAAGCTGTTTTTT.

The chain employs TRBV6-2 or TRBV6-3 and TRBJ1-5, with D possibly matching TRBD1 (6 bases). This CDR3 comprises 15 residues. V dropped 6 bases and J dropped 7 bases, with 19 bases sitting between them. The germline gives CDR1 MNHEY, CDR2 SVGEGT. CDR3 nucleotides: TGTGCCAGCAGCTCCGGACCCAGGGGCGCACAGCCCCAGCATTTT. Encoded protein: CASSSGPRGAQPQHF.

The rearrangement joins TRBV28 to TRBJ2-3; unclear D gene. In germline, CDR1 is MDHEN, CDR2 SYDVKM. The CDR3 is 15 residues long. V gave up 3 bases and J gave up 0 bases, with 10 bases separating them. Here the CDR3 DNA reads TGTGCCAGCAGTTTGACGGGCGGAAGCACAGATACGCAGTATTTT. It translates to CASSLTGGSTDTQYF.

The rearrangement joins TRBV5-8 to TRBJ1-2; 9 nucleotides agree with TRBD1. This CDR3 spans 16 amino acids. J was trimmed by 1 base and V by 7 bases; bases with no gene match: 11. The V gene's germline CDR1 is SGHTS and CDR2 YDEGEE. DNA for the CDR3: TGTGCCAGCGCTCGGGACAGGGAGACCTTTAACTATGGCTACACCTTC. Translated: CASARDRETFNYGYTF.